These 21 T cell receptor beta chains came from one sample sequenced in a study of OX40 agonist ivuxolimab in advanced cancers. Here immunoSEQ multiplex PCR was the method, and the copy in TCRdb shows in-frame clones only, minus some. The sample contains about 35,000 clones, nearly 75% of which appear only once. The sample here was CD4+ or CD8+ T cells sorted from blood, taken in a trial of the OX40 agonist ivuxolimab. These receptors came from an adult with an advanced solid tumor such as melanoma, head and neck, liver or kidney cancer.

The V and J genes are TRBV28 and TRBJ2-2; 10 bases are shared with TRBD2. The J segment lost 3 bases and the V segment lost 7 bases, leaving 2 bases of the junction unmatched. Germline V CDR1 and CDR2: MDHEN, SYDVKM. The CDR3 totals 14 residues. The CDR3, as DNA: TGTGCCAGCAAAGCGGGGGGGGACACCGGGGAGCTGTTTTTT. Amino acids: CASKAGGDTGELFF. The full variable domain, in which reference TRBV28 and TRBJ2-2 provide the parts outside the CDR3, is DVKVTQSSRYLVKRTGEKVFLECVQDMDHENMFWYRQDPGLGLRLIYFSYDVKMKEKGDIPEGYSVSREKKERFSLILESASTNQTSMYLCASKAGGDTGELFFGEGSRLTVL.

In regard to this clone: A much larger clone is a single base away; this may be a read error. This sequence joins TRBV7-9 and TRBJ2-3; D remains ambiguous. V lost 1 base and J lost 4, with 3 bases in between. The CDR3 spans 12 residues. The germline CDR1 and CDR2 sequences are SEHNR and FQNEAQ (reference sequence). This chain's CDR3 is CASSLGPDTQYF. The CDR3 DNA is TGTGCCAGCAGCTTAGGGCCAGATACGCAGTATTTT. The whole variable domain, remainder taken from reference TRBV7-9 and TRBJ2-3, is DTGVSQNPRHKITKRGQNVTFRCDPISEHNRLYWYRQTLGQGPEFLTYFQNEAQLEKSRLLSDRFSAERPKGSFSTLEIQRTEQGDSAMYLCASSLGPDTQYFGPGTRLTVL.

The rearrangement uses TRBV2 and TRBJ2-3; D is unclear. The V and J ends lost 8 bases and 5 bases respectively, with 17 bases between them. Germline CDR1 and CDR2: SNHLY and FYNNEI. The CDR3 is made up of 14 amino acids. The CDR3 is CASGPNEKGDTQYF. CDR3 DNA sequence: TGTGCCAGCGGTCCTAACGAGAAGGGAGATACGCAGTATTTT.

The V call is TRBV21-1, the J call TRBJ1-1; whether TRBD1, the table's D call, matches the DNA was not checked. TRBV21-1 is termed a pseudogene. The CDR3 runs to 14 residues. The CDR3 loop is CASSDEGVDTEAFF. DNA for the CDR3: TGTGCCAGCAGCGACGAGGGGGTTGACACTGAAGCTTTCTTT.

The CDR3 reads CASSLWGRGRGELFF. CDR3 bases: TGTGCCAGCAGCTTATGGGGCCGGGGGAGAGGGGAGCTGTTTTTT. V usage is TRBV11-2 and J usage is TRBJ2-2, with a tentative D call TRBD2 (6 bases). Germline V gives CDR1 SGHAT, CDR2 FQNNGV. The CDR3 extends over 15 amino acids. Trimming shortened V by 2 bases and J by 8 bases, and 15 bases separated the two germline ends.

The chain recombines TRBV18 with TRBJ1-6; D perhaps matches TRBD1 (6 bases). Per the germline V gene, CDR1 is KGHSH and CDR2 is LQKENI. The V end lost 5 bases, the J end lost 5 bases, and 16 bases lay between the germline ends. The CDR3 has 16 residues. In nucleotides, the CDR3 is TGTGCCAGCTCATCATCGCAGGGGAGTAATAATTCACCCCTCCACTTT. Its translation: CASSSSQGSNNSPLHF.

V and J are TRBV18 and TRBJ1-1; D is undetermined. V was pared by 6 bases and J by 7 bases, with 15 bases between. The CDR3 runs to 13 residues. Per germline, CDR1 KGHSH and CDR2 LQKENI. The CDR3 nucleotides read TGTGCCAGCTCGACCGGGAACAGTATTGAAGCTTTCTTT. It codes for CASSTGNSIEAFF.

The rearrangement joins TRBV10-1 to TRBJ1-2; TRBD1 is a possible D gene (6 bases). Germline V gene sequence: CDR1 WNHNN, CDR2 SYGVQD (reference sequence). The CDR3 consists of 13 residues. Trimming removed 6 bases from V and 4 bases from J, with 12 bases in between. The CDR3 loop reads CASSLDRSYGYTF. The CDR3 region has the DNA TGCGCCAGCAGCTTGGACAGAAGCTATGGCTACACCTTC.

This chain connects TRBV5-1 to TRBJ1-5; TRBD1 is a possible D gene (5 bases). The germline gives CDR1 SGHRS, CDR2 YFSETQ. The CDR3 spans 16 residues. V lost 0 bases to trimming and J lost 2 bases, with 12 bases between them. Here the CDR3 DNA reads TGCGCCAGCAGCTTGGATGGGGGGTCGGGCAATCAGCCCCAGCATTTT. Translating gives CASSLDGGSGNQPQHF.

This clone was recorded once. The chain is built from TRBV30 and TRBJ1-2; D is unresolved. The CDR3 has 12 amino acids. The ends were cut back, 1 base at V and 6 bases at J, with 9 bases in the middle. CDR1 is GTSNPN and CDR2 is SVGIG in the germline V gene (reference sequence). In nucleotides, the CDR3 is TGTGCCTGGAGTGGTTCGTCTGATGGCTACACCTTC. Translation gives CAWSGSSDGYTF.

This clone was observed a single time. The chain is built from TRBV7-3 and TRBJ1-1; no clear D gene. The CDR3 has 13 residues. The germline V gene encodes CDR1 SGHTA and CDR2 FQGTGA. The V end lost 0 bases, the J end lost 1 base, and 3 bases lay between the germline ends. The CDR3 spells CASSLTRNTEAFF. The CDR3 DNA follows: TGTGCCAGCAGCTTAACACGGAACACTGAAGCTTTCTTT.

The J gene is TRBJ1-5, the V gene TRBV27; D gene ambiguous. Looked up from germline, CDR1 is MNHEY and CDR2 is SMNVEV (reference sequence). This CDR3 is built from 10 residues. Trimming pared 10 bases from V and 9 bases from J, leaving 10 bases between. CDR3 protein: CAKILRPQHF. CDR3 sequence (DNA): TGTGCCAAAATACTAAGGCCCCAGCATTTT.

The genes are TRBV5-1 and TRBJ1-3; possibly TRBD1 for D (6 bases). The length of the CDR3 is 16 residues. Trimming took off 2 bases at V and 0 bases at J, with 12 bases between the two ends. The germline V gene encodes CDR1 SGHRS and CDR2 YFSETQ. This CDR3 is CASSLAGANSGNTIYF. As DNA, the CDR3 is TGCGCCAGCAGCTTAGCAGGGGCGAACTCTGGAAACACCATATATTTT.

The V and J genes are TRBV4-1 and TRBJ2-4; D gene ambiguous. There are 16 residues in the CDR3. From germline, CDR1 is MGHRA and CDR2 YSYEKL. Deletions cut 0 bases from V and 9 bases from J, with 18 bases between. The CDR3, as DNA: TGCGCCAGCAGCCAAGAGATCCGGAGTCTAGTGCCCATTCAGTACTTC. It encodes CASSQEIRSLVPIQYF.

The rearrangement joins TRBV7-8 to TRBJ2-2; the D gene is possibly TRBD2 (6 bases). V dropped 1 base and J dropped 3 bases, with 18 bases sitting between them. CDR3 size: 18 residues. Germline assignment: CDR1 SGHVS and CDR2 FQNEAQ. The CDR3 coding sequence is TGTGCCAGCAGCTTAGTGAAAGCGCGGGACCCTGACACCGGGGAGCTGTTTTTT. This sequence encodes CASSLVKARDPDTGELFF.

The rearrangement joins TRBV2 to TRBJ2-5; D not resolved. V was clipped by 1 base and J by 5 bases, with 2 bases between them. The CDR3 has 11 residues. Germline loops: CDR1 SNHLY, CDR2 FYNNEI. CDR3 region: CASSEVETQYF. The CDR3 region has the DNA TGTGCCAGCAGTGAAGTGGAGACCCAGTACTTC.

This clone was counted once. CDR3 coding DNA: TGCGCCAGCAGCTCAGGACAGGGGGATGATACGCAGTATTTT. It translates to CASSSGQGDDTQYF. The rearrangement uses TRBV5-1 and TRBJ2-3, with 10 bases fitting TRBD1. The CDR3 has 14 amino acids. V trimming: 3 bases; J trimming: 6 bases; junction bases outside the gene matches: 4. CDR1 and CDR2 from the germline V gene are SGHRS and YFSETQ.

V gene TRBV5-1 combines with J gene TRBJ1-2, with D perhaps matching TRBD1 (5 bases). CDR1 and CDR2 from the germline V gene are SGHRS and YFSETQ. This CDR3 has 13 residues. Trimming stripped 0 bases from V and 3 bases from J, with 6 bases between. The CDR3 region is CASSLGGHYGYTF. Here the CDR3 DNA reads TGCGCCAGCAGCTTGGGGGGACACTATGGCTACACCTTC. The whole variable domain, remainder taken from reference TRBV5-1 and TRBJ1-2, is KAGVTQTPRYLIKTRGQQVTLSCSPISGHRSVSWYQQTPGQGLQFLFEYFSETQRNKGNFPGRFSGRQFSNSRSEMNVSTLELGDSALYLCASSLGGHYGYTFGSGTRLTVV.

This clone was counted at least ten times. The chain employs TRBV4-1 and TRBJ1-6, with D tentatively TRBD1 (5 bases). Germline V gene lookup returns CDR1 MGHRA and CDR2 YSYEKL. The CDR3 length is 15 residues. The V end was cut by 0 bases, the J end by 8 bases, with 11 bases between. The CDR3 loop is CASSQDSVGDSPLHF. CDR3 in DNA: TGCGCCAGCAGCCAAGATAGCGTGGGGGATTCACCCCTCCACTTT.

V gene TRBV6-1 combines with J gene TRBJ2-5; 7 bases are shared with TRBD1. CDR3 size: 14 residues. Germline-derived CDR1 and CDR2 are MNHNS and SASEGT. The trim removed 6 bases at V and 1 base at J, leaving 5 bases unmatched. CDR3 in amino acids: CASRAGGSQETQYF. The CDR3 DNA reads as TGTGCCAGCAGGGCAGGGGGATCCCAAGAGACCCAGTACTTC.

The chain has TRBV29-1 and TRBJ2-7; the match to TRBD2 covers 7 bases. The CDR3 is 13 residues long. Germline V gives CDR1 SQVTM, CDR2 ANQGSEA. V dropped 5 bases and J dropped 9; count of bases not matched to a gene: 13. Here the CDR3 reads CSVRPRGNDRQYF. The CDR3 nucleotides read TGCAGCGTTCGACCGCGGGGGAACGACAGGCAGTACTTC.